Reported below is one T cell receptor beta chain. Its target is unknown. This specimen belongs to a study of beta chain features in type 1 diabetes. On the study more broadly: Sorted cells from all samples, numbering about 99,000,000, were examined. Study-level results: TCRB rearrangement may or may not be influenced by HLA type; here this remained unresolved.

Expressed TCRB transcripts were sequenced because the entire RNA isolate underwent reverse transcription. Using immunoSEQ multiplex PCR, the repertoire was profiled, and TCRdb retains in-frame clones only, with some absent. Among 600,000 to 650,000 clones listed, around a sixth were seen once. Germline V lookup: CDR1 KGHSH, CDR2 LQKENI. The CDR3 loop spans 15 amino acids. Losses at the gene ends were 6 bases for V and 1 base for J; bases not matched to a gene: 8. The chain carries TRBV18 and TRBJ1-2; 7 nucleotides line up with TRBD1. This receptor was identified in a man aged 18 to 30 in good health. Sample: naive CD4+ T cells from blood. The CDR3: CASSPGGTVNYGYTF. For the CDR3, the DNA is TGTGCCAGCTCGCCAGGGGGGACCGTTAACTATGGCTACACCTTC.